What follows is one T cell receptor (beta chain) and its context. This entry belongs to a study of T cells expressing NK-cell markers. TCRdb reprocessed the 5' RACE reads and keeps a single row for each CDR3 protein, giving no DNA. The sample's table shows 550,000 to 600,000 distinct CDR3 sequences. Germline loops: CDR1 SQVTM, CDR2 ANQGSEA. The CDR3 length is 12 residues. The sample consisted of blood T cells: a sorted CD56 or NKG2C T cell subset, CD4+ or CD8+ T cells, or bulk PBMC T cells (not recorded which). The sequence came from a man younger than 35 in good health. This chain connects TRBV29-1 to TRBJ2-5; TCRdb designates TRBD1, a call that cannot be tested without DNA. CDR3 in amino acids: CSVWGLGETQYF. Based on the CDR3 plus reference TRBV29-1 and TRBJ2-5, the full variable domain is SAVISQKPSRDICQRGTSLTIQCQVDSQVTMMFWYRQQPGQSLTLIATANQGSEATYESGFVIDKFPISRPNLTFSTLTVSNMSPEDSSIYLCSVWGLGETQYFGPGTRLLVL.